Listed here is a single T cell receptor beta chain. 13 Jbeta primers and 60 Vbeta primers were used for the PCR. Profiling relied on immunoSEQ multiplex PCR, and the TCRdb table lists in-frame clones only, not all of them. Recorded for this sample: around 31,000 clones. This record belongs to a study of cytomegalovirus exposure and HLA in healthy donors. V was pared by 0 bases and J by 1 base, with 7 bases between. Germline-derived CDR1 and CDR2 are SGHRS and YFSETQ. The CDR3 extends over 14 amino acids. The source is a young man in good health and CMV-seronegative. The chain uses TRBV5-1 and TRBJ1-1; D gene uncertain. The sequenced sample consisted of PBMCs. The chain's CDR3 is CASSLAGWNTEAFF. The DNA of the CDR3 is TGCGCCAGCAGCTTGGCGGGGTGGAACACTGAAGCTTTCTTT. Combining the CDR3 with reference TRBV5-1 and TRBJ1-1 gives the whole variable domain KAGVTQTPRYLIKTRGQQVTLSCSPISGHRSVSWYQQTPGQGLQFLFEYFSETQRNKGNFPGRFSGRQFSNSRSEMNVSTLELGDSALYLCASSLAGWNTEAFFGQGTRLTVV.